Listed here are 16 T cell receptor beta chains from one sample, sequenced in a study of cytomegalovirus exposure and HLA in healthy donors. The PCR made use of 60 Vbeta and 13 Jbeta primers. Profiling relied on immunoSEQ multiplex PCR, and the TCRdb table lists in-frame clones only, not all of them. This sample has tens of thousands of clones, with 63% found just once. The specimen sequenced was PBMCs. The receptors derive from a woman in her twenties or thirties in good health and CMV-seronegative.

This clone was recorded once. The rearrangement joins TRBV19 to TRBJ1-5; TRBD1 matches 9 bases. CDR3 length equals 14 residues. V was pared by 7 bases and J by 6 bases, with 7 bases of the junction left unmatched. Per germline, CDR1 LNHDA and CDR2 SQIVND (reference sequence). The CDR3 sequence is CASTRGQGFQPQHF. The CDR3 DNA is TGTGCCAGTACGAGGGGACAGGGTTTTCAGCCCCAGCATTTT.

This CDR3 reads CASSHEISGSVNEQFF. CDR3 DNA: TGCGCCAGCAGCCATGAAATTAGCGGGTCCGTCAATGAGCAGTTCTTC. This chain links TRBV4-3 with TRBJ2-1; 7 bases line up with TRBD2. Trimming at V came to 3 bases and at J to 6 bases, leaving 11 bases not matched to a gene. The CDR3 runs to 16 residues. Germline loops: CDR1 LGHNA, CDR2 YSLEER.

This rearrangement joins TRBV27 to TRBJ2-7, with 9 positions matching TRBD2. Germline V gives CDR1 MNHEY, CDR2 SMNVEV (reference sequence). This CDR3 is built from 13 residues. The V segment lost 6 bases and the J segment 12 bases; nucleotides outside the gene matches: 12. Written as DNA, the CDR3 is TGTGCCAGCAGCCTAAGTGGGACTAGCAGTTGGTACTTC. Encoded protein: CASSLSGTSSWYF.

The CDR3 is CAINPAGSYEQYF. The CDR3 nucleotides read TGTGCCATCAACCCGGCAGGGTCCTACGAGCAGTACTTC. The J gene is TRBJ2-7, the V gene TRBV10-3; D perhaps matches TRBD1 (5 bases). V lost 7 bases and J 1 base, leaving 11 bases between the germline ends. In germline, CDR1 is ENHRY, CDR2 SYGVKD. The CDR3 spans 13 residues.

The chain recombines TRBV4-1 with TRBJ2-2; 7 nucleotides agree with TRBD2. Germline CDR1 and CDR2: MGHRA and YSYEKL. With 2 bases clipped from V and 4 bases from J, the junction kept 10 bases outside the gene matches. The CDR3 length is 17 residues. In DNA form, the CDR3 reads TGCGCCAGCAGCCAATTGATAGCGGGCCTCTCCACCGGGGAGCTGTTTTTT. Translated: CASSQLIAGLSTGELFF.

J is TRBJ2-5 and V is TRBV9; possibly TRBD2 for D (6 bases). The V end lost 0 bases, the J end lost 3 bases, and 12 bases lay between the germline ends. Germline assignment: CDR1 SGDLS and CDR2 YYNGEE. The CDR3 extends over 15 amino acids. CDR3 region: CASSVGPSEKETQYF. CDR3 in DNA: TGTGCCAGCAGCGTAGGGCCTAGCGAAAAAGAGACCCAGTACTTC.

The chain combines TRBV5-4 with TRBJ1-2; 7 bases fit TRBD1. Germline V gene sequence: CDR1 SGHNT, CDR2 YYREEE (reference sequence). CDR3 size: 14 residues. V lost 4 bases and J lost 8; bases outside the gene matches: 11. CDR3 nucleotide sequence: TGTGCCAGCAGCCCCCAAAGAGGGGGCGGCGGCTACACCTTC. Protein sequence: CASSPQRGGGGYTF.

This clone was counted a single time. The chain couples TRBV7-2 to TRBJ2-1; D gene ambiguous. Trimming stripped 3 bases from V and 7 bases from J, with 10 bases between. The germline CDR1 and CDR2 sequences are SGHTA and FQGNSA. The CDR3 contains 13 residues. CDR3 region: CASSFVVRNEQFF. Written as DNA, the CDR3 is TGTGCCAGCAGCTTCGTGGTACGGAATGAGCAGTTCTTC.

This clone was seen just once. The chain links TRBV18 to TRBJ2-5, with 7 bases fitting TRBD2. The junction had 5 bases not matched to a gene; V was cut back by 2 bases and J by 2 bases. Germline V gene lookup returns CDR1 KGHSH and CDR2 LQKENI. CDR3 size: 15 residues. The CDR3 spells CASSPRLARQETQYF. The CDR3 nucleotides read TGTGCCAGCTCACCAAGACTAGCACGACAAGAGACCCAGTACTTC.

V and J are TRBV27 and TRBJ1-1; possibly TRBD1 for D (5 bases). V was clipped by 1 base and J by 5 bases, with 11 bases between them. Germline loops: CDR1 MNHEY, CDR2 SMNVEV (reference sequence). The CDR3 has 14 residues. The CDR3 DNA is TGTGCCAGCAGTTTATGGTCGGGGGGTACTGAAGCTTTCTTT. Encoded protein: CASSLWSGGTEAFF.

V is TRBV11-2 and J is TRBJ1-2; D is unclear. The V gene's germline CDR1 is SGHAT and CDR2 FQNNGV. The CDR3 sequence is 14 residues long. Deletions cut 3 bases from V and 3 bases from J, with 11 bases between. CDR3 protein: CASSFSPQHYGYTF. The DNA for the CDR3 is TGTGCCAGCAGCTTCAGCCCACAGCACTATGGCTACACCTTC.

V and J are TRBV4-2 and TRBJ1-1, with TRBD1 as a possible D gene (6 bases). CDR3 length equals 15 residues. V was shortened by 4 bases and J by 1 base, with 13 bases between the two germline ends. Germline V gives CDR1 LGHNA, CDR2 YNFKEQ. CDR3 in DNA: TGTGCCAGCAGCCCCAACAGGGCTGAGAACACTGAAGCTTTCTTT. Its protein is CASSPNRAENTEAFF.

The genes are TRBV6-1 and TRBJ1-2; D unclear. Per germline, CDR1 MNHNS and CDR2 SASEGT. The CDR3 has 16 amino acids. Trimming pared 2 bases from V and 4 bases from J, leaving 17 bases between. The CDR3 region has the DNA TGTGCCAGCAGTGAATTTTCCGCGCTATCCCCCTATGGCTACACCTTC. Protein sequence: CASSEFSALSPYGYTF.

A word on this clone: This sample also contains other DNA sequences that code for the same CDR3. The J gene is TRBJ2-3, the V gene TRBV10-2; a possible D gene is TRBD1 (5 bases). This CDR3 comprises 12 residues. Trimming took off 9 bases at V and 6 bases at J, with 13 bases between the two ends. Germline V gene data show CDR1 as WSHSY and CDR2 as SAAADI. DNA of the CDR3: TGCGCCAGTAGGACAAGCGCGGATACGCAGTATTTT. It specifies CASRTSADTQYF.

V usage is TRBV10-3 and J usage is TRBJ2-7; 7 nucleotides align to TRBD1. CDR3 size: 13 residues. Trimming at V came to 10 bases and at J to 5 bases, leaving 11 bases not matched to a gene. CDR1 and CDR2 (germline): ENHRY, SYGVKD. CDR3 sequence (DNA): TGTGCCACCTCATACAGGGGACGCCACGAGCAGTACTTC. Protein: CATSYRGRHEQYF.

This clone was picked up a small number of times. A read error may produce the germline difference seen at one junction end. The CDR3 coding sequence is TGTGCCTGGAGGAAGGGGGTCTTC. Translating gives CAWRKGVF. The chain employs TRBV30 and TRBJ1-2; tentatively, D is TRBD1 (6 bases). Germline lookup yields CDR1 GTSNPN and CDR2 SVGIG (reference sequence). This CDR3 contains 8 residues.